One sample yielded the 21 T cell receptor beta chains listed below, sequenced in a study of T cell responses to AZD1222 COVID-19 vaccine (dated by TCRdb to the early 2020s). The library was built by means of the immunoSEQ multiplex PCR assay. TCRdb limited this immuneACCESS table to in-frame rearrangements with V and J called. A share of clones is missing; checked studies link under half to unresolved V genes, and the rest is unexplained. The sample records over 85,000 clones, 70% to 90% of which are singletons. Clones ranked in the top ten supply about 3% of the sample. What the time point label conveys for this sample: baseline before first vaccination. The sequenced sample was peripheral blood, obtained on day 0 of AZD1222 vaccination. Receptors were obtained from an adult in good health.

V usage is TRBV10-2 and J usage is TRBJ1-5; 8 bases line up with TRBD1. CDR1 is WSHSY and CDR2 is SAAADI in the germline V gene. The CDR3 is 15 amino acids. V lost 6 bases and J lost 1; bases outside the gene matches: 5. CDR3 region: CASRDDRGSNQPQHF. The CDR3 DNA reads as TGCGCCAGCAGGGATGACAGGGGCAGCAATCAGCCCCAGCATTTT.

V usage is TRBV7-9 and J usage is TRBJ1-2; 7 bases are shared with TRBD1. The CDR3 is made up of 15 amino acids. With V trimmed by 5 bases and J by 8 bases, 14 bases remained unmatched. The germline V gene has CDR1 SEHNR and CDR2 FQNEAQ (reference sequence). The CDR3 is CASSPGTGEGGGYTF. In DNA, the CDR3 is TGTGCCAGCAGCCCGGGAACAGGGGAAGGAGGCGGCTACACCTTC.

This sequence joins TRBV12-3 or TRBV12-4 and TRBJ1-2; unclear D gene. V lost 6 bases to trimming and J lost 5 bases, with 13 bases between them. The CDR3 contains 13 residues. CDR3 in DNA: TGTGCCAGCAGAGCCGACCGGGGTTATGGCTACACCTTC. Translated: CASRADRGYGYTF.

V is TRBV12-3 or TRBV12-4 and J is TRBJ1-2; D ambiguous. CDR3 length equals 11 residues. Deletions cut 10 bases from V and 8 bases from J, with 14 bases between. Written as DNA, the CDR3 is TGTGCCACTCGGAAGTCTCGGGGCTACACCTTC. Its translation is CATRKSRGYTF.

In this sample, this clone turned up a few times. This chain connects TRBV28 to TRBJ1-5; 7 bases line up with TRBD1. With V trimmed by 7 bases and J by 0 bases, 21 bases remained unmatched. The CDR3 has 20 amino acids. Germline values: CDR1 MDHEN, CDR2 SYDVKM. CDR3 residues: CASTRIETGVGRSSNQPQHF. CDR3 DNA sequence: TGTGCCAGCACTAGGATTGAAACAGGGGTTGGTCGATCTAGCAATCAGCCCCAGCATTTT.

This chain links TRBV7-2 with TRBJ1-1; TRBD1 aligns across 7 bases. Germline lookup yields CDR1 SGHTA and CDR2 FQGNSA. V was pared by 5 bases and J by 0 bases, with 6 bases of the junction left unmatched. CDR3 length equals 15 residues. The CDR3 loop reads CASSKLTGMNTEAFF. Written as DNA, the CDR3 is TGTGCCAGCAGCAAATTGACAGGGATGAACACTGAAGCTTTCTTT.

V is TRBV10-3 and J is TRBJ1-3; no clear D gene. Per the germline V gene, CDR1 is ENHRY and CDR2 is SYGVKD. The CDR3 sequence is 13 residues long. Trimming removed 8 bases at V and 4 bases at J, with 12 bases between. CDR3 amino acids: CAIGEREGNTIYF. CDR3 in DNA: TGTGCCATCGGGGAACGAGAAGGAAACACCATATATTTT.

This clone was found many times. The chain couples TRBV9 to TRBJ2-1; 7 positions match TRBD2. Germline CDR1 SGDLS, CDR2 YYNGEE. The CDR3 is made up of 19 amino acids. V shed 0 bases and J 2 bases; nucleotides not matched to a gene: 14. CDR3 residues: CASSVATEIEGGPYNEQFF. The CDR3 bases are TGTGCCAGCAGCGTAGCTACGGAGATTGAGGGAGGGCCCTACAATGAGCAGTTCTTC. The variable domain in full, completed from reference TRBV9 and TRBJ2-1, reads DSGVTQTPKHLITATGQRVTLRCSPRSGDLSVYWYQQSLDQGLQFLIQYYNGEERAKGNILERFSAQQFPDLHSELNLSSLELGDSALYFCASSVATEIEGGPYNEQFFGPGTRLTVL.

The chain has TRBV30 and TRBJ2-2, with D possibly matching TRBD1 (5 bases). The CDR3 has 12 amino acids. Trimming took 4 bases from V and 7 from J, leaving 10 bases between them. Per the germline V gene, CDR1 is GTSNPN and CDR2 is SVGIG (reference sequence). CDR3 sequence (DNA): TGTGCCTGGACTCCAGGGATCGGGGAGCTGTTTTTT. Translated, it gives CAWTPGIGELFF. Full variable domain (remainder filled in from reference TRBV30 and TRBJ2-2): SQTIHQWPATLVQPVGSPLSLECTVEGTSNPNLYWYRQAAGRGLQLLFYSVGIGQISSEVPQNLSASRPQDRQFILSSKKLLLSDSGFYLCAWTPGIGELFFGEGSRLTVL.

This chain links TRBV15 with TRBJ1-1; D not resolved. CDR1 is LNHNV and CDR2 is YYDKDF in the germline V gene (reference sequence). V lost 0 bases and J 11 bases, leaving 13 bases between the germline ends. CDR3 length: 13 residues. CDR3 sequence reads: CATSRDAGLLAFF. The CDR3, as DNA: TGTGCCACCAGCAGAGATGCGGGCTTGCTGGCTTTCTTT.

For this clone: An end of the junction differs from the germline gene, which may be a read error. Here the CDR3 reads CASSQDSTGLNLF. CDR3 in DNA: TGTGCCAGCAGCCAAGATTCTACGGGGCTCAACCTCTTC. V gene TRBV3-1 (or the pseudogene TRBV3-2) combines with J gene TRBJ2-1; D is perhaps TRBD1 or TRBD2 (5 bases each). CDR3 size: 13 residues. Germline V lookup: CDR1 LGHDT, CDR2 YNNKEL (reference sequence).

V is TRBV19 and J is TRBJ2-7; 9 positions agree with TRBD2. The CDR3 sequence is 14 residues long. Germline loops: CDR1 LNHDA, CDR2 SQIVND (reference sequence). V gave up 7 bases and J gave up 2 bases; unmatched junction bases: 6. Here the CDR3 DNA reads TGTGCCAGTACCTCAAGCGGGGGGCCCTACGAGCAGTACTTC. Its protein product is CASTSSGGPYEQYF.

This chain joins TRBV5-1 and TRBJ2-7, with 10 positions matching TRBD1. There are 16 residues in the CDR3. Per germline, CDR1 SGHRS and CDR2 YFSETQ. Unmatched junction bases numbered 10, after V lost 2 bases and J lost 5 bases. CDR3 loop: CASSLDRGQFSDEQYF. The CDR3, as DNA: TGCGCCAGCAGCTTAGACAGGGGGCAGTTTTCTGACGAGCAGTACTTC. The full variable domain, completed using reference TRBV5-1 and TRBJ2-7, is KAGVTQTPRYLIKTRGQQVTLSCSPISGHRSVSWYQQTPGQGLQFLFEYFSETQRNKGNFPGRFSGRQFSNSRSEMNVSTLELGDSALYLCASSLDRGQFSDEQYFGPGTRLTVT.

V usage is TRBV28 and J usage is TRBJ1-5, with D possibly being TRBD1 (5 bases). Germline assignment: CDR1 MDHEN and CDR2 SYDVKM. CDR3 length equals 12 residues. The CDR3, as DNA: TGTTTGTCGCGGGGCGCCAATCAGCCCCAGCATTTT. It codes for CLSRGANQPQHF.

The V gene is TRBV10-3, the J gene TRBJ2-3, with TRBD2 matching 12 bases. CDR3 size: 17 residues. Germline-derived CDR1 and CDR2 are ENHRY and SYGVKD. V was pared by 4 bases and J by 0 bases, with 5 bases of the junction left unmatched. The CDR3 protein is CAISGTSGTTSTDTQYF. DNA of the CDR3: TGTGCCATCAGTGGGACTAGCGGGACTACTAGCACAGATACGCAGTATTTT.

The chain links TRBV19 to TRBJ1-1, with a tentative D call TRBD1 (5 bases). V dropped 3 bases and J dropped 4 bases, with 15 bases sitting between them. The CDR3 spans 15 residues. From germline, CDR1 is LNHDA and CDR2 SQIVND (reference sequence). The CDR3 region is CASSIGTGGVTEAFF. The CDR3 nucleotides are TGTGCCAGTAGTATTGGAACAGGCGGGGTCACTGAAGCTTTCTTT.

This rearrangement joins TRBV5-8 to TRBJ1-3; D might be TRBD1 (6 bases). Trimming removed 4 bases from V and 6 bases from J, with 14 bases in between. The CDR3 sequence is 14 residues long. Germline V gene lookup returns CDR1 SGHTS and CDR2 YDEGEE. CDR3 sequence (DNA): TGTGCCAGCAGCCCTGGTCGGGGGCCAAACACCATATATTTT. Residues: CASSPGRGPNTIYF.

The gene calls are TRBV6-5 and TRBJ1-1; 10 positions match TRBD1. Germline values: CDR1 MNHEY, CDR2 SVGAGI. CDR3 length: 14 residues. V gave up 8 bases and J gave up 8 bases; unmatched junction bases: 11. In DNA form, the CDR3 reads TGTGCCAGCGCCCGGGACAGGGGCGTCTCGGAAGCTTTCTTT. Translating it yields CASARDRGVSEAFF.

J is TRBJ2-5 and V is TRBV24-1, with 10 nucleotides matching TRBD2. Trimming took 7 bases from V and 5 from J; bases not matched to a gene: 12. The CDR3 length is 16 residues. Germline values: CDR1 KGHDR, CDR2 SFDVKD. CDR3 in DNA: TGTGCCACCAGCGTCTTGCGGGCTAGCGGGAGTGAGACCCAGTACTTC. Protein: CATSVLRASGSETQYF.

Here the CDR3 DNA reads TGTGCCAGCAGCCTGGGCCTAGCCGGTGAAGCTTTCTTT. It codes for CASSLGLAGEAFF. J is TRBJ1-1 and V is TRBV5-8, with D unresolved. CDR3 length equals 13 residues. The germline gives CDR1 SGHTS, CDR2 YDEGEE. Trimming removed 4 bases from V and 7 bases from J, with 14 bases in between.

The rearrangement joins TRBV28 to TRBJ2-7; D remains unclear. Germline assignment: CDR1 MDHEN and CDR2 SYDVKM. The V end was cut by 1 base, the J end by 0 bases, with 7 bases between. The CDR3 consists of 14 residues. CDR3 sequence: CASSLSGPSYEQYF. CDR3 sequence (DNA): TGTGCCAGCAGTTTATCCGGGCCCTCCTACGAGCAGTACTTC.